What follows describes a single T cell receptor beta chain. This specimen comes from a study of blood T cell repertoires in COVID-19. Overall study context: Sites across the United States, Italy and Spain contributed samples from acute and convalescent COVID-19. T cells, B-cell-depleted T cells, or PBMCs supplied cDNA or gDNA.

Trimming took 3 bases from V and 4 from J; bases not matched to a gene: 8. CDR1 and CDR2 (germline): MNHEY, SVGAGI. The CDR3 totals 15 residues. Methods used by the authors: Amplification from reference gene primers served as the basis for estimated nucleated cell counts. Sequenced by immunoSEQ multiplex PCR; TCRdb stores in-frame clones only, minus some. The V and J calls and the clone size are those of that table, but D and trimming were determined from the DNA. The sample holds under 200,000 clones, approximately 81% seen once. The receptor was isolated from a woman older than 75 with acute or convalescent COVID-19. J is TRBJ1-2 and V is TRBV6-5, with 7 bases fitting TRBD1. Sequenced input: peripheral blood. In DNA form, the CDR3 reads TGTGCCAGCAGTTATCGGTTGGACAGGAGCTATGGCTACACCTTC. Its translation: CASSYRLDRSYGYTF.